This T cell receptor beta chain derives from a study of long-term antiretroviral therapy in people with HIV (dated by TCRdb to between 2022 and 2023). Describing the broader study: The earliest samples were collected roughly a decade before the 2015 WHO recommendation for immediate ART, at a time when ART was usually postponed until CD4 counts fell. Of the roughly 31 participants with HIV, about twelve were female. Whether ART initiation and durable HIV suppression were associated with changes in peripheral blood TRB repertoire composition and diversity was tested in a retrospective serial study. A total of 192 cryopreserved PBMC samples were contributed to the cohort by 30 adults with confirmed HIV infection, with samples collected serially over a mean of about 6 years (range 1-12). No cross-contamination during QIAcube processing was seen in test extractions of a monoclonal T-cell line run alongside 33 polyclonal samples.

Turning to this clone: Which antigen it targets is not known. Qualities for individual bases were not recorded, and no much larger clone is one base off.

Inclusion was restricted to participants for whom at least one PBMC sample before ART initiation and at least two post-ART samples were available. Every participant with HIV received treatment in the United States of America. Before DNA extraction, cryopreserved samples of roughly 0.85-11 million PBMC were thawed and then washed. At the time of the earliest PBMC sample, participants with HIV were aged between roughly 20 and 55 years. Each participant contributed PBMC samples from 1-4 timepoints before ART initiation and 2-8 timepoints after ART initiation, with a median of 7 samples. Serial HIV viral load, CD4+ T-cell count, ART history and demographic data were obtained for every participant. Genomic DNA was extracted from unsorted PBMC with a Qiagen kit on a QIAcube, processed in batches of 12 samples. The investigation overall reported the following: Because PBMC availability was limited, only the TCR beta chain was sequenced, with no alpha chain pairing. ART initiation was associated with a significant increase in TRB diversity, but diversity stayed significantly below transplant donor controls even after long-term ART. Inferences about post-ART repertoire changes are limited because no data were available on ART adherence, viral resistance or therapy changes. Samples dated from the mid-2000s to the late 2010s, and the ART regimens used may be less effective than current ones. Expanded TRB clones identified before ART initiation dominated the repertoire across all time points, though the dominance fluctuated and decreased in many PLHIV after ART. Because pre-ART samples had limited cell numbers, unsorted PBMC were profiled rather than sorted CD4+ and CD8+ T cells. CDR3 length ranges in HIV repertoires were narrower than in controls, and network structure suggested an antigen-experienced repertoire with only a slight naive shift after ART.

The immunoSEQ hsTCRB v3.0 assay was used at survey level resolution to sequence the TRB variable region. The target sequencing depth for TRB was roughly 35,000-55,000 T-cell genomes per sample. An Illumina MiSeq with a v3 150-cycle kit was used to sequence the pooled TRB libraries. Per the original workflow: Analysis of repertoires was carried out in R inside a reproducible Nextflow workflow spanning QC, data transformation and analysis. Custom analyses were implemented in LymphoSeq2, an R package for AIRR-Seq data exploration. A few samples that yielded fewer than 5000 total TRB sequences were excluded, so that around 190 HIV repertoires were analyzed. Among the 170 to 200 retained HIV repertoires, some 59 were collected before ART initiation and 129 after ART initiation. Repertoires were downsampled to 5000 TRB nucleotide sequences, with summary statistics averaged over 100 downsampling iterations. TRB sequences were retained for analysis only if CDR3 regions of at least seven amino acids were present. Two measures captured diversity: a Shannon entropy-derived clonality score and the Gini coefficient. In the repertoire networks, any two of the top 5000 CDR3 amino acid sequences were linked whenever the two sequences differed by an edit distance of one. For TRB CDR3 amino acid sequences, antigen specificity groups and MHC restriction were predicted with GLIPH2. CDR3 amino acid sequences were matched against VDJdb and McPAS-TCR to flag known CMV, EBV, HIV or tissue antigen associations. Pre-ART, post-ART and control groups were compared with Wilcoxon signed-rank tests and Holm-Bonferroni correction. TCRdb limited this immuneACCESS table to in-frame rearrangements with V and J called. A share of clones is missing; checked studies link under half to unresolved V genes, and the rest is unexplained. For V, J and clone size, that table is used; D and trimming come from the DNA. In this sample the table shows about 16,000 clones, approximately 95% of which occur a single time. The ten largest clones take up approximately 1.5% of the sample.

Specimen: unsorted PBMCs, collected around 10 years after starting antiretroviral therapy. This TCR came from a man aged 25-45 years with HIV.

The DNA sequence follows: TGTGCCAGCAGTTTAACCCGTACGCAGTATTTT. It translates as CASSLTRTQYF. The sequence links TRBV28 to TRBJ2-3, with no confidently assigned D gene. Relative to germline, V is 2 bases shorter and J is 8 bases shorter, with 5 bases between their ends. Inclusive of the bounding cysteine and phenylalanine, the CDR3 is 11 residues long. Only the CDR3 DNA is retained, 33 bases long and in frame from the first base. According to the germline V gene, CDR1 reads MDHEN and CDR2 reads SYDVKM.